This T cell receptor beta chain comes out of a study of control samples from healthy donors and cancer patients. This clone was observed once. The ends were cut back, 4 bases at V and 10 bases at J, with 18 bases in the middle. The CDR3 is 14 residues long. Germline CDR1 and CDR2: SGHDN and FVKESK. Libraries were prepared by immunoSEQ multiplex PCR; TCRdb keeps only in-frame clonotypes and omits some of them. Among approximately 82,000 clones listed, approximately 93% were seen once. This chain joins TRBV14 and TRBJ2-3; D not resolved. Sequencing was done on a sample of PBMCs. This clonotype originated in a woman aged 40-49 years with lung cancer. CDR3 in DNA: TGTGCCAGCAGCCGAGCCGGGTGGGCTTATCCGCAGTATTTT. Its protein is CASSRAGWAYPQYF.